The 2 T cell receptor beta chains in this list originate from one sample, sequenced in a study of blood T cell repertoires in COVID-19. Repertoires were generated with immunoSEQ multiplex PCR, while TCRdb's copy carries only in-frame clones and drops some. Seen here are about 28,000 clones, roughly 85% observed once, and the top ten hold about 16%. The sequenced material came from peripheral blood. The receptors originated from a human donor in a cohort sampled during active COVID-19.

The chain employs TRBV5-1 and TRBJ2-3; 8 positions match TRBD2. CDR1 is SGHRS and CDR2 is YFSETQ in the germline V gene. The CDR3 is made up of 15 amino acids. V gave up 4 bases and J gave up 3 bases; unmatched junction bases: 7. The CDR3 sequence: CASSATSGLTDTQYF. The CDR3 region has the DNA TGCGCCAGCAGCGCCACTAGCGGTTTGACAGATACGCAGTATTTT.

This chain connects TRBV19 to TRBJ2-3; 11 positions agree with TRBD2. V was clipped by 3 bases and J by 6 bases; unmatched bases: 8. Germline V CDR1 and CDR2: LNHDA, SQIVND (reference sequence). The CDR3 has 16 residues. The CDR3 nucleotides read TGTGCCAGTAGTATGGGGCGACTAGCGGGAATTGATACGCAGTATTTT. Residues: CASSMGRLAGIDTQYF.